A single sample gave rise to the 29 T cell receptor beta chains below, sequenced in a study of blood T cell repertoires in COVID-19. This table comes from immunoSEQ multiplex PCR, and its TCRdb copy is limited to in-frame clones, with some not included. The repertoire holds approximately 64,000 clones, with roughly 86% as singletons. Sequencing was performed on peripheral blood. The receptors were gathered from a woman in her seventies with acute or convalescent COVID-19.

The chain carries TRBV19 and TRBJ2-1, with 10 bases that match TRBD2. Looked up from germline, CDR1 is LNHDA and CDR2 is SQIVND (reference sequence). J lost 6 bases, V lost 5 bases, and 19 bases had no gene match. CDR3 length: 19 residues. The CDR3 loop is CASSPFPLSRLAGANEQFF. In DNA, the CDR3 is TGTGCCAGTAGTCCTTTTCCCCTCAGTCGGCTAGCGGGGGCCAATGAGCAGTTCTTC.

The chain uses TRBV2 and TRBJ2-1; no clear D. There are 16 residues in the CDR3. The V gene lost 7 bases and the J gene lost 9 bases, with 25 bases spanning the gap. Germline CDR1 is SNHLY and CDR2 is FYNNEI. In DNA form, the CDR3 reads TGTGCCAGCACAGGCGATCTGGGTTTGCGAATCACTGAGCAGTTCTTC. This sequence encodes CASTGDLGLRITEQFF.

V usage is TRBV30 and J usage is TRBJ1-1, with D perhaps TRBD1 (5 bases). V shed 2 bases and J shed 6 bases, with 13 bases lying between them. The CDR3 has 13 amino acids. Germline-derived CDR1 and CDR2 are GTSNPN and SVGIG (reference sequence). The CDR3 reads CAWSLTQGSEAFF. Here the CDR3 DNA reads TGTGCCTGGAGTCTAACCCAGGGCTCTGAAGCTTTCTTT.

The chain has TRBV7-6 and TRBJ1-4; a weak D match, TRBD1 (5 bases). V was trimmed by 5 bases and J by 11 bases, leaving 21 bases between them. In germline, CDR1 is SGHVS, CDR2 FNYEAQ. The CDR3 is 15 residues long. In DNA, the CDR3 is TGTGCCAGCAGCGGCGGGGGGTTTGGAGGAGGTAAACTGTTTTTT. It translates to CASSGGGFGGGKLFF.

The chain uses TRBV3-1 (or the pseudogene TRBV3-2) and TRBJ2-5, with D hard to call. The CDR3 length is 14 residues. Between the trimmed V and J ends, which lost 1 base and 3 bases, there was a span of 9 bases. Germline V gene sequence: CDR1 LGHDT, CDR2 YNNKEL (reference sequence). The CDR3 protein is CASSQGDWKETQYF. Here the CDR3 DNA reads TGTGCCAGCAGCCAAGGAGACTGGAAAGAGACCCAGTACTTC.

This chain joins TRBV5-8 and TRBJ1-5; weak D call: TRBD1 (6 bases). CDR3 length: 15 residues. Trimming pared 9 bases from V and 0 bases from J, leaving 16 bases between. Germline V gene lookup returns CDR1 SGHTS and CDR2 YDEGEE. CDR3 amino acids: CATQTGSNSNQPQHF. CDR3 nucleotides: TGTGCCACCCAGACAGGATCGAATAGCAATCAGCCCCAGCATTTT.

The chain carries TRBV2 and TRBJ2-5, with 7 positions matching TRBD1. Per germline, CDR1 SNHLY and CDR2 FYNNEI. With V trimmed by 4 bases and J by 5 bases, 22 bases remained unmatched. CDR3 length: 19 residues. CDR3 DNA: TGTGCCAGCAGTGGGATCTCATCACGTGAGCCAGGGACAGTTGAGACCCAGTACTTC. Its protein is CASSGISSREPGTVETQYF. Supplemented by reference TRBV2 and TRBJ2-5, the full variable domain reads EPEVTQTPSHQVTQMGQEVILRCVPISNHLYFYWYRQILGQKVEFLVSFYNNEISEKSEIFDDQFSVERPDGSNFTLKIRSTKLEDSAMYFCASSGISSREPGTVETQYFGPGTRLLVL.

CDR3 DNA: TGTGCCAGCACATCGGACAGTTCATATAATTCACCCCTCCACTTT. Translating it yields CASTSDSSYNSPLHF. The V call is TRBV2, the J call TRBJ1-6, with D maybe TRBD1 (6 bases). This CDR3 comprises 15 residues. Germline lookup yields CDR1 SNHLY and CDR2 FYNNEI. V lost 7 bases to trimming and J lost 4 bases, with 14 bases between them.

The rearrangement uses TRBV5-1 and TRBJ2-2; D unresolved. The CDR3 length is 15 residues. V was cut by 4 bases and J by 0 bases, with 10 bases left in between. Germline lookup yields CDR1 SGHRS and CDR2 YFSETQ. CDR3 protein: CASSPDHANTGELFF. The CDR3 bases are TGCGCCAGCAGCCCAGATCACGCGAACACCGGGGAGCTGTTTTTT.

This clone came up a few times. The chain employs TRBV28 and TRBJ2-1, with 8 bases matching TRBD2. Germline CDR1 is MDHEN and CDR2 is SYDVKM. CDR3 size: 15 residues. Trimming removed 6 bases from V and 5 bases from J; junction bases left unmatched: 9. CDR3 in DNA: TGTGCCAGCAGCCGCCCCGGGGGGGGGAACAATGAGCAGTTCTTC. It is translated as CASSRPGGGNNEQFF.

The genes are TRBV6-2 or TRBV6-3 and TRBJ1-4, with TRBD1 matching over 9 bases. Germline CDR1 and CDR2: MNHEY and SVGEGT. The CDR3 totals 15 residues. Losses at the gene ends were 0 bases for V and 5 bases for J; bases not matched to a gene: 1. In nucleotides, the CDR3 is TGTGCCAGCAGTTACTCCGGGACAGGGAATGAAAAACTGTTTTTT. Its translation is CASSYSGTGNEKLFF.

This chain connects TRBV28 to TRBJ1-6; weak D call: TRBD1 (6 bases). The CDR3 loop spans 15 amino acids. CDR1 MDHEN and CDR2 SYDVKM come from the germline V gene. V lost 2 bases, J lost 7 bases, and 12 bases lay in between. The chain's CDR3 is CASSLAQGSNSPLHF. The CDR3 region has the DNA TGTGCCAGCAGTTTAGCGCAGGGGAGCAATTCACCCCTCCACTTT.

The rearrangement links TRBV19 to TRBJ2-3, with TRBD1 identical over 8 bases. V trimming: 3 bases; J trimming: 4 bases; junction bases outside the gene matches: 6. This CDR3 region has 15 residues. Per germline, CDR1 LNHDA and CDR2 SQIVND (reference sequence). Written as DNA, the CDR3 is TGTGCCAGTAGTATGTGGACAGGGAAGGCAGATACGCAGTATTTT. It yields the protein CASSMWTGKADTQYF.

V gene TRBV11-3 combines with J gene TRBJ2-1, with 9 bases lining up with TRBD1. Trimming cost V 1 base and J 7 bases; bases outside gene matches: 8. The germline V gene encodes CDR1 SGHNT and CDR2 YENEEA. The CDR3 has 16 residues. The CDR3, as DNA: TGTGCCAGCAGCTTAGCATCGGGACAGGGTGTGAATGAGCAGTTCTTC. It encodes CASSLASGQGVNEQFF.

J is TRBJ2-2 and V is TRBV7-8, with D possibly TRBD2 on 6 matching bases. The CDR3 runs 14 residues. Germline V gene data show CDR1 as SGHVS and CDR2 as FQNEAQ. Between the trimmed V and J ends, which lost 4 bases and 4 bases, there was a span of 10 bases. The CDR3 region has the DNA TGTGCCAGCAGCTCACAAGCGGGCACCGGGGAGCTGTTTTTT. Protein product: CASSSQAGTGELFF.

The V call is TRBV5-4, the J call TRBJ2-1; TRBD2 aligns across 15 bases. Germline V gene lookup returns CDR1 SGHNT and CDR2 YYREEE (reference sequence). The CDR3 sequence is 17 residues long. V was clipped by 4 bases and J by 3 bases; unmatched bases: 5. DNA of the CDR3: TGTGCCAGCAGCCCACCGGGACTAGCGGGAGGCTACAATGAGCAGTTCTTC. Amino acids: CASSPPGLAGGYNEQFF.

The V call is TRBV19, the J call TRBJ1-2, with D unresolved. Germline lookup yields CDR1 LNHDA and CDR2 SQIVND (reference sequence). The germline V and J ends were trimmed by 8 bases and 1 base, with 17 bases remaining between them. There are 15 residues in the CDR3. The CDR3 region has the DNA TGTGCCAGTGGACGTTCGGGGTATCATAACTATGGCTACACCTTC. It yields the protein CASGRSGYHNYGYTF.

The gene calls are TRBV4-1 and TRBJ2-1, with 9 bases matching TRBD2. This CDR3 is 17 amino acids long. Per the germline V gene, CDR1 is MGHRA and CDR2 is YSYEKL. With 2 bases clipped from V and 6 bases from J, the junction kept 11 bases outside the gene matches. CDR3 loop: CASSQTPASSGVNEQFF. The CDR3 bases are TGCGCCAGCAGCCAAACCCCGGCGTCTAGCGGGGTCAATGAGCAGTTCTTC.

This clone was recorded many times. This chain links TRBV10-2 with TRBJ2-7; 7 bases agree with TRBD2. Germline V gene sequence: CDR1 WSHSY, CDR2 SAAADI. The CDR3 covers 14 residues. Trimming removed 3 bases from V and 5 bases from J; junction bases left unmatched: 7. The DNA for the CDR3 is TGCGCCAGCAGTGAACGCGGGGGTGAGGACGAGCAGTACTTC. It yields the protein CASSERGGEDEQYF.

The chain joins TRBV19 to TRBJ1-5; possible D gene TRBD1, 5 bases. Germline loops: CDR1 LNHDA, CDR2 SQIVND (reference sequence). V lost 5 bases and J 4 bases, leaving 12 bases between the germline ends. This CDR3 spans 14 amino acids. CDR3 sequence reads: CASSRMGGNQPQHF. The CDR3 DNA sequence: TGTGCCAGTAGTCGCATGGGGGGTAATCAGCCCCAGCATTTT.

CDR3 region: CASSGRDSPGYEQYF. The CDR3 DNA reads as TGTGCCAGCAGTGGGAGGGACAGCCCGGGCTACGAGCAGTACTTC. The V gene is TRBV25-1, the J gene TRBJ2-7, with D perhaps matching TRBD1 (7 bases). The CDR3 consists of 15 residues. The germline gives CDR1 MGHDK, CDR2 SYGVNS. V was trimmed by 4 bases and J by 3 bases, leaving 16 bases between them.

This clone was observed a few times. The CDR3 bases are TGTGCCAGCAGCTTCTCCGGACAGGGCGAAGCTTTCTTT. It specifies CASSFSGQGEAFF. The gene calls are TRBV5-5 and TRBJ1-1; 8 nucleotides line up with TRBD1. Germline trimming cut 2 bases from V and 8 bases from J; bases unmatched to any gene: 5. The germline V gene encodes CDR1 SGHKS and CDR2 YYEKEE (reference sequence). The CDR3 covers 13 residues.

V is TRBV18 and J is TRBJ1-4; 10 bases are shared with TRBD1. Germline V gene data show CDR1 as KGHSH and CDR2 as LQKENI. The CDR3 is made up of 16 amino acids. Unmatched junction bases numbered 8, after V lost 5 bases and J lost 5 bases. CDR3 protein: CASSAGTGEPNEKLFF. In DNA, the CDR3 is TGTGCCAGCTCAGCCGGGACAGGGGAACCGAATGAAAAACTGTTTTTT. The full variable domain, rest sourced from reference TRBV18 and TRBJ1-4, is NAGVMQNPRHLVRRRGQEARLRCSPMKGHSHVYWYRQLPEEGLKFMVYLQKENIIDESGMPKERFSAEFPKEGPSILRIQQVVRGDSAAYFCASSAGTGEPNEKLFFGSGTQLSVL.

V is TRBV6-2 or TRBV6-3 and J is TRBJ2-7; 12 bases line up with TRBD1. V trimming: 6 bases; J trimming: 2 bases; junction bases outside the gene matches: 5. The CDR3 covers 15 residues. Germline lookup yields CDR1 MNHEY and CDR2 SVGEGT. The CDR3 DNA follows: TGTGCCAGCAGCAGGGACAGGGGGCCCCCCTACGAGCAGTACTTC. Translation gives CASSRDRGPPYEQYF.

The CDR3 sequence: CASSTRQGRNTGELFF. DNA of the CDR3: TGTGCCAGCAGCACACGACAGGGGAGGAACACCGGGGAGCTGTTTTTT. This rearrangement joins TRBV7-2 to TRBJ2-2, with 8 bases matching TRBD1. From germline, CDR1 is SGHTA and CDR2 FQGNSA. The trim removed 5 bases at V and 1 base at J, leaving 6 bases unmatched. The CDR3 sequence is 16 residues long.

J is TRBJ2-1 and V is TRBV10-1, with TRBD1 as a possible D gene (6 bases). The CDR3 spans 16 residues. V lost 0 bases and J 4 bases, leaving 13 bases between the germline ends. Per germline, CDR1 WNHNN and CDR2 SYGVQD (reference sequence). DNA for the CDR3: TGCGCCAGCAGTGAGTCGGTTGGACAGATTTACAATGAGCAGTTCTTC. Translated: CASSESVGQIYNEQFF.

This chain uses TRBV28 with TRBJ2-7; 7 nucleotides align to TRBD2. The germline V gene encodes CDR1 MDHEN and CDR2 SYDVKM. J lost 2 bases, V lost 7 bases, and 17 bases had no gene match. The CDR3 is made up of 17 amino acids. CDR3 sequence (DNA): TGTGCCAGCAAGGCCGAAGCGCGGGACTATACTACCTACGAGCAGTACTTC. Translation: CASKAEARDYTTYEQYF.

The genes are TRBV5-1 and TRBJ2-1; 7 bases are shared with TRBD2. The CDR3 totals 16 residues. V lost 3 bases and J lost 5; bases outside the gene matches: 11. Germline V gives CDR1 SGHRS, CDR2 YFSETQ. CDR3 coding DNA: TGCGCCAGCAGCTCCGGGGTAGCGGGTTCTCACAATGAGCAGTTCTTC. Encoded protein: CASSSGVAGSHNEQFF.

The rearrangement joins TRBV5-8 to TRBJ2-2, with 10 bases identical to TRBD1. Trimming cost V 2 bases and J 6 bases; bases outside gene matches: 7. Germline V lookup: CDR1 SGHTS, CDR2 YDEGEE. The CDR3 spans 16 residues. CDR3 nucleotides: TGTGCCAGCAGCTTTGGGACAGGGGCTCCTCCCGGGGAGCTGTTTTTT. Protein sequence: CASSFGTGAPPGELFF.